This T cell receptor beta chain was found in a study of PD-1 blockade in classical Hodgkin lymphoma. V shed 6 bases and J shed 0 bases, with 6 bases lying between them. There are 14 residues in the CDR3. Germline assignment: CDR1 MNHEY and CDR2 SMNVEV (reference sequence). A note on this clone: Its cognate antigen is unknown.

Time point meaning: cycle 4 day 1 (C4D1), after less than 7 weeks of nivolumab. Relapse after autologous stem cell transplantation occurred in every patient, and brentuximab vedotin exposure varied. From thawed PBMCs, CD4+ T cells were purified using magnetic negative selection. The data were produced by immunoSEQ multiplex PCR, yet TCRdb's version contains in-frame clones alone and is incomplete. The sample includes about 30,000 clones, approximately 78% of them seen just once. General observations from the study: Why repertoires differed is undefined; disease activity or prior therapy possibly contributed.

V is TRBV27 and J is TRBJ1-6; D is uncertain. The clonotype was recovered from a human donor with classical Hodgkin lymphoma. This specimen consisted of CD4+ T cells from blood, obtained before the fourth cycle of nivolumab. CDR3 in amino acids: CASSGSSYNSPLHF. The DNA of the CDR3 is TGTGCCAGCAGCGGGAGCTCCTATAATTCACCCCTCCACTTT.